These 6 T cell receptor beta chains were all obtained from the same sample, sequenced in a study of blood T cell repertoires in COVID-19. The table came from immunoSEQ multiplex PCR; TCRdb's copy has only in-frame clones and leaves some out. The table includes 310,000 or so clones, about nine tenths detected once. Material: peripheral blood. These receptors were collected from a man aged 30 to 45 with COVID-19, enrolled during active disease.

This chain connects TRBV18 to TRBJ1-5, with D tentatively TRBD1 (5 bases). The CDR3 consists of 13 residues. The germline V gene has CDR1 KGHSH and CDR2 LQKENI. Trimming took 6 bases from V and 7 from J, leaving 13 bases between them. In DNA, the CDR3 is TGTGCCAGCTCCGGGGGTCAGGACCAGCCCCAGCATTTT. Translation: CASSGGQDQPQHF.

This clone appeared once. V is TRBV7-9 and J is TRBJ1-2; no definite D call. Germline values: CDR1 SEHNR, CDR2 FQNEAQ (reference sequence). Trimming stripped 1 base from V and 0 bases from J, with 9 bases between. The CDR3 length is 15 residues. The CDR3 spells CASSLGHPPNYGYTF. CDR3 nucleotide sequence: TGTGCCAGCAGCTTAGGGCACCCCCCTAACTATGGCTACACCTTC.

The sample holds one count of this clone. The chain recombines TRBV11-2 with TRBJ2-3, with a tentative D call TRBD1 (6 bases). Per the germline V gene, CDR1 is SGHAT and CDR2 is FQNNGV. With 7 bases removed from V and 2 bases from J, the gap between germline ends came to 19 bases. This CDR3 is built from 16 residues. CDR3 residues: CASNPGGRRSTDTQYF. The CDR3 region has the DNA TGTGCCAGCAACCCTGGGGGCAGGAGATCCACAGATACGCAGTATTTT.

The rearrangement joins TRBV5-5 to TRBJ1-3; no reliable D call. In germline, CDR1 is SGHKS, CDR2 YYEKEE (reference sequence). Trimming shortened V by 0 bases and J by 3 bases, and 10 bases separated the two germline ends. The CDR3 covers 15 residues. The CDR3 nucleotides read TGTGCCAGCAGCTTGGGGCAATTCAATGGAAACACCATATATTTT. The encoded protein is CASSLGQFNGNTIYF.

In this sample, this clone turned up a few times. V usage is TRBV6-1 and J usage is TRBJ2-2, with D perhaps TRBD2 (5 bases). CDR3 size: 15 residues. CDR1 is MNHNS, CDR2 SASEGT, per germline. Deletions cut 1 base from V and 3 bases from J, with 9 bases between. The DNA of the CDR3 is TGTGCCAGCAGTGAAGGGAGGTGGGACACCGGGGAGCTGTTTTTT. Protein product: CASSEGRWDTGELFF.

The rearrangement links TRBV15 to TRBJ2-4, with D possibly being TRBD1 (6 bases). The CDR3 has 15 amino acids. With 1 base removed from V and 1 base from J, the gap between germline ends came to 8 bases. The V gene's germline CDR1 is LNHNV and CDR2 YYDKDF (reference sequence). CDR3 in amino acids: CATSRGRGAKNIQYF. The CDR3 DNA follows: TGTGCCACCAGCAGAGGTAGGGGGGCCAAAAACATTCAGTACTTC.